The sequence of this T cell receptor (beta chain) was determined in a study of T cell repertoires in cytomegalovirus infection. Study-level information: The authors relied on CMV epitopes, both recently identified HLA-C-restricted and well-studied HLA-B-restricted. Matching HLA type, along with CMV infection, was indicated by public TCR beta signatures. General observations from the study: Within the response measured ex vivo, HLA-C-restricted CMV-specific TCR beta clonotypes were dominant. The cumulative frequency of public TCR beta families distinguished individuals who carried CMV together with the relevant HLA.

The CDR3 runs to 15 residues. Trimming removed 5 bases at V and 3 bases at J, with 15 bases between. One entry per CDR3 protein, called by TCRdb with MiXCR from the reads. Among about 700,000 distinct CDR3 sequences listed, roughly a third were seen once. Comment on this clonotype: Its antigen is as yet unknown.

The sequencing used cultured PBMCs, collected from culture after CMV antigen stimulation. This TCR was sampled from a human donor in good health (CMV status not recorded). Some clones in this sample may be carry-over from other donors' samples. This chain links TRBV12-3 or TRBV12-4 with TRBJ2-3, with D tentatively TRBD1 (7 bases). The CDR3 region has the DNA TGTGCCAGCAGTCCGGGGGACAGCAGTACAGATACGCAGTATTTT. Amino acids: CASSPGDSSTDTQYF.